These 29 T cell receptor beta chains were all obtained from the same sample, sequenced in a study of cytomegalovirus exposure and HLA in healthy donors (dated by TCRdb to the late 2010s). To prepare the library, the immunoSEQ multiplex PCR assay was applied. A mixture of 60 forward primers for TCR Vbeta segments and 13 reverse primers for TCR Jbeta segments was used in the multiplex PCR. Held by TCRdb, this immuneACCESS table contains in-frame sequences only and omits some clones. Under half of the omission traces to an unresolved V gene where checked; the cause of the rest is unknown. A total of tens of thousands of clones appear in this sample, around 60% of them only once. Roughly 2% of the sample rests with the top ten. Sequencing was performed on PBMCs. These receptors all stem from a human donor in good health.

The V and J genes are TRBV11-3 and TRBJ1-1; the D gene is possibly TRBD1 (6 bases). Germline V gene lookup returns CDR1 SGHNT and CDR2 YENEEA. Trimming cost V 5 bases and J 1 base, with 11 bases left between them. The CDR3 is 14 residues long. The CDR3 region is CASSPGQANTEAFF. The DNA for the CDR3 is TGTGCCAGCAGCCCGGGACAAGCGAACACTGAAGCTTTCTTT.

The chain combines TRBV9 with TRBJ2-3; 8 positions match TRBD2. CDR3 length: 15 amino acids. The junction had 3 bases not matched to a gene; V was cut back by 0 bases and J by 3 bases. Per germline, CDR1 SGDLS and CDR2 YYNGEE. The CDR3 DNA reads TGTGCCAGCAGCGTAGCGGGGGGGCTAACAGATACGCAGTATTTT. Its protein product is CASSVAGGLTDTQYF.

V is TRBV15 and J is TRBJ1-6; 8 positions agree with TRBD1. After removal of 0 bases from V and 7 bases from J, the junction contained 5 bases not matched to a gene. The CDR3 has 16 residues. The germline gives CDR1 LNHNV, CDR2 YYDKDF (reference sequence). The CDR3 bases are TGTGCCACCAGCAGAGATCGCAGGGGGCGGAATTCACCCCTCCACTTT. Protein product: CATSRDRRGRNSPLHF.

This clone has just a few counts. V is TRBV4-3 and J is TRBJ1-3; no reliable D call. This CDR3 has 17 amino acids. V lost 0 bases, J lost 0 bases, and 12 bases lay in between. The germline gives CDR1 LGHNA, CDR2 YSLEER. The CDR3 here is CASSQERLSYSGNTIYF. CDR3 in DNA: TGCGCCAGCAGCCAAGAACGTTTAAGCTACTCTGGAAACACCATATATTTT.

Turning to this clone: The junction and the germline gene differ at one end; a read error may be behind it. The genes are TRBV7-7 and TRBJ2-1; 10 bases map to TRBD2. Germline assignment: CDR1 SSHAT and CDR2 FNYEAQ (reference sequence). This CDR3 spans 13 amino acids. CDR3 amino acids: CASSFLSGGAQFF. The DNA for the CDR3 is TGTGCTAGCAGCTTCCTGAGCGGGGGGGCGCAGTTCTTC.

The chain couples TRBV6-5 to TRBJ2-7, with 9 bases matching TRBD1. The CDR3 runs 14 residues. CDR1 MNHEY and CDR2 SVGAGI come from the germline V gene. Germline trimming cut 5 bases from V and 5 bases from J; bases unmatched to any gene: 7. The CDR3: CASSPDRGSDEQYF. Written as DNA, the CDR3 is TGTGCCAGCAGTCCTGACAGGGGGTCTGACGAGCAGTACTTC.

The CDR3: CASSLWAGYGYTF. As DNA, the CDR3 is TGTGCCAGCAGCTTGTGGGCAGGCTATGGCTACACCTTC. V is TRBV7-9 and J is TRBJ1-2; D is ambiguous. Germline V gene sequence: CDR1 SEHNR, CDR2 FQNEAQ (reference sequence). V dropped 3 bases and J dropped 4 bases, with 9 bases sitting between them. The length of the CDR3 is 13 residues.

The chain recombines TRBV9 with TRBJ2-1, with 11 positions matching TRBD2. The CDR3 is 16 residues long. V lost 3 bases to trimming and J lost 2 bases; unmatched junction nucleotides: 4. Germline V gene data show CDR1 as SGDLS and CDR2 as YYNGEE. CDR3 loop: CASSGRLAGPYNEQFF. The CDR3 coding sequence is TGTGCCAGCAGCGGGAGACTAGCGGGACCCTACAATGAGCAGTTCTTC.

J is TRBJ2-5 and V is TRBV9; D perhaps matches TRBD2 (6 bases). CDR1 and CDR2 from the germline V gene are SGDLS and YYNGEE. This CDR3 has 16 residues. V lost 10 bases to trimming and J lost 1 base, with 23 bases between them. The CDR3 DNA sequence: TGTGCCCGCGGGGCGGAGGGCCCTGGACGCCAAGAGACCCAGTACTTC. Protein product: CARGAEGPGRQETQYF.

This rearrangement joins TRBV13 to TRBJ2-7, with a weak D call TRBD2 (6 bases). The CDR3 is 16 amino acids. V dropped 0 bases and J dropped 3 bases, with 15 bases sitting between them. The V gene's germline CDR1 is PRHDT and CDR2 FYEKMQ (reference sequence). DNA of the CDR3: TGTGCCAGCAGCTTAGGCTTGGGGGGAACGAACTACGAGCAGTACTTC. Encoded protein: CASSLGLGGTNYEQYF.

CDR3 in DNA: TGTGCCAGCAAGATAGGACAGCCGAACACTGAAGCTTTCTTT. Protein: CASKIGQPNTEAFF. The V and J genes are TRBV6-1 and TRBJ1-1; D may be TRBD1 (6 bases). The germline V and J ends were trimmed by 7 bases and 1 base, with 13 bases remaining between them. Germline-derived CDR1 and CDR2 are MNHNS and SASEGT. The CDR3 sequence is 14 residues long.

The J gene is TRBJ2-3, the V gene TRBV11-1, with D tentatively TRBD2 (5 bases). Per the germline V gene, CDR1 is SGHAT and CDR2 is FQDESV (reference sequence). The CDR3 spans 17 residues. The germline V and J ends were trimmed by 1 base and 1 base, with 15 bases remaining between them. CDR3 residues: CASSLGAASFGTDTQYF. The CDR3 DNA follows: TGTGCCAGCAGCTTAGGGGCGGCTAGCTTTGGCACAGATACGCAGTATTTT. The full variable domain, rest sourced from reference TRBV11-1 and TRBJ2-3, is EAEVAQSPRYKITEKSQAVAFWCDPISGHATLYWYRQILGQGPELLVQFQDESVVDDSQLPKDRFSAERLKGVDSTLKIQPAELGDSAMYLCASSLGAASFGTDTQYFGPGTRLTVL.

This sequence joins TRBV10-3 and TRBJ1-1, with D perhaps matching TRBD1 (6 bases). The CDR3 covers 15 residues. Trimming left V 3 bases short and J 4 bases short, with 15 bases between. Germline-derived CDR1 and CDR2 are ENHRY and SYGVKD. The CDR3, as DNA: TGTGCCATCAGTGACCCAACCAGGGGTAGCACTGAAGCTTTCTTT. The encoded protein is CAISDPTRGSTEAFF.

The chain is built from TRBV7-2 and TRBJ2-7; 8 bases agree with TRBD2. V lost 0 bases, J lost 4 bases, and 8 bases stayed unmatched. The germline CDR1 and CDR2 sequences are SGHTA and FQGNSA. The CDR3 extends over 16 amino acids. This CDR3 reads CASSLALTGGGYEQYF. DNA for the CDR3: TGTGCCAGCAGCTTAGCATTGACGGGGGGGGGATACGAGCAGTACTTC.

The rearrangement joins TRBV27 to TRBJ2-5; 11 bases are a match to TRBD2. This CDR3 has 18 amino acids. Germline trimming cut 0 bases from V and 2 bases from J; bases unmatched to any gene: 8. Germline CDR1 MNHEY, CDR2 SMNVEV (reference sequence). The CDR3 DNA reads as TGTGCCAGCAGTTTATCTTTCGTCGGGACTAGCGGACAAGAGACCCAGTACTTC. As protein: CASSLSFVGTSGQETQYF.

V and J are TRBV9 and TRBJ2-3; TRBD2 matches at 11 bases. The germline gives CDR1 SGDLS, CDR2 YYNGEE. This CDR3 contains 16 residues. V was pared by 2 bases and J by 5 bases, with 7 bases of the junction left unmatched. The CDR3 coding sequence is TGTGCCAGCAGCGTCACGACTAGCGGGGATAAAGATACGCAGTATTTT. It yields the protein CASSVTTSGDKDTQYF. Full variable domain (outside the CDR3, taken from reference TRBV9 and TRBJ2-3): DSGVTQTPKHLITATGQRVTLRCSPRSGDLSVYWYQQSLDQGLQFLIQYYNGEERAKGNILERFSAQQFPDLHSELNLSSLELGDSALYFCASSVTTSGDKDTQYFGPGTRLTVL.

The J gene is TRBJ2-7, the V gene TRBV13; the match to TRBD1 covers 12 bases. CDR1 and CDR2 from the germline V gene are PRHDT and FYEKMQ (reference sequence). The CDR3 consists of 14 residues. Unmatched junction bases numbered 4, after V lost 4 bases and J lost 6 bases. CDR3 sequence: CASSSPGQGAEQYF. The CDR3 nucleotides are TGTGCCAGCAGCTCACCGGGACAGGGGGCCGAGCAGTACTTC.

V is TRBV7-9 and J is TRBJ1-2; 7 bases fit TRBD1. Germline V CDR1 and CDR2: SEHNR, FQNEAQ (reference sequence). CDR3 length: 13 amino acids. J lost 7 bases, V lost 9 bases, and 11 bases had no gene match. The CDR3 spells CASPLAGGSGYTF. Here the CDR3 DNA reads TGTGCCAGTCCACTGGCAGGGGGAAGTGGCTACACCTTC.

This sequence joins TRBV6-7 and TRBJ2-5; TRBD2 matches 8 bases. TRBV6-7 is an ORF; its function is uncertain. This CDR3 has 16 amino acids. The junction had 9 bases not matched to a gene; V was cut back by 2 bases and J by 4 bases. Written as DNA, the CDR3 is TGTGCCAGCAGTTACCCCCGGACTAGCAGGACAGAGACCCAGTACTTC. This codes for CASSYPRTSRTETQYF.

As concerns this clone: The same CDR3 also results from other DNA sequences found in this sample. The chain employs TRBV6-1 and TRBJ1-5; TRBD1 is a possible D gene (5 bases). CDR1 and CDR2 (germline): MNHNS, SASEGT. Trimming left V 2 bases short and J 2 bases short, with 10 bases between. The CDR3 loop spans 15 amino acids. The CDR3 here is CASSERRVGNQPQHF. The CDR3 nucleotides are TGTGCCAGCAGTGAACGCAGGGTAGGCAATCAGCCCCAGCATTTT.

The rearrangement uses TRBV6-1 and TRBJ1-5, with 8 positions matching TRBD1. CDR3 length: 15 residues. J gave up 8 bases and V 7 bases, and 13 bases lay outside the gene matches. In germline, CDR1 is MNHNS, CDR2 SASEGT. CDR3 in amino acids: CASTSGQGEMKPQHF. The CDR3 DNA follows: TGTGCCAGCACCTCCGGACAGGGAGAAATGAAGCCCCAGCATTTT.

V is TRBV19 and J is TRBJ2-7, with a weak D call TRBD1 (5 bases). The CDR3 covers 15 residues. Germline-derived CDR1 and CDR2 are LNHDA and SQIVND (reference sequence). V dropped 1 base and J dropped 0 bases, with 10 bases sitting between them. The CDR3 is CASSIVWGNSYEQYF. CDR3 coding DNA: TGTGCCAGTAGTATAGTTTGGGGCAACTCCTACGAGCAGTACTTC. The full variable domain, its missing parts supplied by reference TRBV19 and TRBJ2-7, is DGGITQSPKYLFRKEGQNVTLSCEQNLNHDAMYWYRQDPGQGLRLIYYSQIVNDFQKGDIAEGYSVSREKKESFPLTVTSAQKNPTAFYLCASSIVWGNSYEQYFGPGTRLTVT.

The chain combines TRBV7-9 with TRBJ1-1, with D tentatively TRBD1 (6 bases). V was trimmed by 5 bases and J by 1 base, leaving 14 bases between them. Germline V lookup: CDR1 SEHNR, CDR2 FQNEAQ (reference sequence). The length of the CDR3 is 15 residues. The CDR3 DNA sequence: TGTGCCAGCAGCGTTTCTCCGGACAGGAACACTGAAGCTTTCTTT. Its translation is CASSVSPDRNTEAFF.

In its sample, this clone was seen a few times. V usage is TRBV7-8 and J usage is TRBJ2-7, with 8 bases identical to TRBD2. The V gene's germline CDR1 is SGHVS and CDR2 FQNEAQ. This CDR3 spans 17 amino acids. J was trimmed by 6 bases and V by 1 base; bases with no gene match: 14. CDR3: CASSLVARTSKDGEQYF. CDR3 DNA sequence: TGTGCCAGCAGCTTAGTAGCCAGGACTAGCAAAGACGGCGAGCAGTACTTC.

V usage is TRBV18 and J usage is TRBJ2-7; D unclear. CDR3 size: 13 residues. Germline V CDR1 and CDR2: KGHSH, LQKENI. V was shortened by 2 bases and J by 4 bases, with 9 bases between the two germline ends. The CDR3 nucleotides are TGTGCCAGCTCACCAGAACGAGTTTACGAGCAGTACTTC. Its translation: CASSPERVYEQYF.

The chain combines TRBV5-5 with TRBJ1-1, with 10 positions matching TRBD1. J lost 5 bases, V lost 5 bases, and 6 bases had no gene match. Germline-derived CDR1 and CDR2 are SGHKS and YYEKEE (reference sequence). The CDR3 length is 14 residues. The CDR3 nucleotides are TGTGCCAGCAGGTATGACAGGGGGCGGACTGAAGCTTTCTTT. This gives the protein CASRYDRGRTEAFF.

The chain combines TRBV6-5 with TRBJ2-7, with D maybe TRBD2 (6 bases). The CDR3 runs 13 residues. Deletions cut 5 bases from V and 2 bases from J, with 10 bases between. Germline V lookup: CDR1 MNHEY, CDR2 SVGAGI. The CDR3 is CASSTGAAYEQYF. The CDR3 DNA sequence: TGTGCCAGCAGTACGGGAGCCGCCTACGAGCAGTACTTC.

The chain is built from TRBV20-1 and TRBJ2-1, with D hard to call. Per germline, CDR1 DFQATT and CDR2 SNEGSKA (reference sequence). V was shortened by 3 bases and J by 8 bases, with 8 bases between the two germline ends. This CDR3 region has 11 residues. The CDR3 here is CSARRFDEQFF. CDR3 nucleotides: TGCAGTGCTAGGCGGTTCGATGAGCAGTTCTTC.

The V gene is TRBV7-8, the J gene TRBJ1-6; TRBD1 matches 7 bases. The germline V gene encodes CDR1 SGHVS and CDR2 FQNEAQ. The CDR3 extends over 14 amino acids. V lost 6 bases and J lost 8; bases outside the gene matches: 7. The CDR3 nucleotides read TGTGCCAGCAGGGGGACAGAAGCGCATTCACCCCTCCACTTT. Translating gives CASRGTEAHSPLHF.